The TCR beta chain described here comes from a study of T-cell memory formation after mild COVID-19. Study context: Largely, TCR clusters stayed within a single donor.

Using constant-segment primers, 5'RACE produced TCR alpha and TCR beta cDNA libraries carrying sample barcodes and UMIs. MiXCR, applied by TCRdb to the 5' RACE reads, yields one record per CDR3 protein. The table has more than 450,000 distinct CDR3 sequences, about a sixth seen once. This clonotype occurred many times. Its matching antigen is unknown. V lost 0 bases, J lost 9 bases, and 13 bases stayed unmatched. Germline V gene data show CDR1 as DFQATT and CDR2 as SNEGSKA (reference sequence). CDR3 length equals 16 residues. Findings and caveats of the study: Contracting clones localized mainly to CM and EM when CD4+ and mainly to EMRA when CD8+. Memory from before infection featured some responding clones, which suggests cross-reactive memory joined.

The rearrangement uses TRBV20-1 and TRBJ2-1; TRBD2 aligns across 8 bases. The TCR sequence derives from an adult woman who had mild COVID-19 (a few samples of this study predate the infection). Cell type and time point are not known. Sequences were obtained from PBMCs or a T cell subset sorted from them (not recorded which). The CDR3 DNA reads TGCAGTGCTAGAGATCCGGACGGGAGGGCCGCGCTTGAGCAGTTCTTC. Translating gives CSARDPDGRAALEQFF.